This T cell receptor beta chain is drawn from a study of T cells and Merkel cell carcinoma outcomes (dated by TCRdb to the early 2020s). With regard to the full study: The study looked at whether the tumor T-cell repertoire and T-cell density could predict clinical outcome in patients with Merkel cell carcinoma. Broad study findings and their caveats: T-cell repertoire features combined with T-cell density were reported to predict clinical outcomes in Merkel cell carcinoma patients.

The library was made by the immunoSEQ multiplex PCR assay. The source is immuneACCESS, and TCRdb retained only in-frame sequences with V and J called. Part of the clones is not carried over; for the studies checked, unresolved V genes explain less than half of this, and the remainder is unexplained. This sample has about 15,000 clones in its table, and roughly 92% of those were observed once. Approximately 2% of the sample is taken by the ten largest. Samples came from patients with Merkel cell carcinoma. V is clipped by 0 bases and J by 0 bases, and the sequence between their germline boundaries is 6 bases long. CDR1 and CDR2, looked up from the germline V gene, are SGHRS and YFSETQ. The CDR3 measures 14 amino acids from cysteine to phenylalanine. Only CDR3 DNA is held: 42 bases, read in frame from base 1. About this clone: What this receptor recognizes is not known. The record has no base qualities; no much larger clone is one base away.

Recombination linked TRBV5-1 to TRBJ1-2; the D gene assignment is ambiguous. This receptor was taken from a human donor with Merkel cell carcinoma. Specimen: tumor tissue from Merkel cell carcinoma. The bases are TGCGCCAGCAGCTTGGGACCGACTAACTATGGCTACACCTTC. Its translation reads: CASSLGPTNYGYTF.